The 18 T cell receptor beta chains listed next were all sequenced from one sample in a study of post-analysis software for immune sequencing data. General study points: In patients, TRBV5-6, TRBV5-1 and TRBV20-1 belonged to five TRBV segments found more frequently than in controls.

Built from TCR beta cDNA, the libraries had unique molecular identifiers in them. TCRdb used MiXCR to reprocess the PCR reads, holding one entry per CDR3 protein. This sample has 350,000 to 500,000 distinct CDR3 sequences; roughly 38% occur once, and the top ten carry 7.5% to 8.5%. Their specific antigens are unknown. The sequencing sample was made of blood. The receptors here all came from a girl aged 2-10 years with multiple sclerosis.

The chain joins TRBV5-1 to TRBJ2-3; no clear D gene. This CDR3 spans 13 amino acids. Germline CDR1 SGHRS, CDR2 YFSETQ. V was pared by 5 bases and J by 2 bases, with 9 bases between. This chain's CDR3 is CASRAVITDTQYF. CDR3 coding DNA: TGCGCCAGCAGGGCAGTGATCACAGATACGCAGTATTTT.

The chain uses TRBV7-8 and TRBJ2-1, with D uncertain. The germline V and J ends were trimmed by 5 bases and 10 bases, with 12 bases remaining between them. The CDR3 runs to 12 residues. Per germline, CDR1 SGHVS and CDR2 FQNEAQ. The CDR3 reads CASSPNLEEQFF. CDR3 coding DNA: TGTGCCAGCAGCCCCAATCTCGAGGAGCAGTTCTTC.

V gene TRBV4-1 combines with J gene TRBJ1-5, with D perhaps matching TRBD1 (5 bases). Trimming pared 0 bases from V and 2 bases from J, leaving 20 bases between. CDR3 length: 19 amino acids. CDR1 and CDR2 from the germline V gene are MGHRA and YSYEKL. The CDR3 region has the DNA TGCGCCAGCAGCCAAGATCAGGGCGGGATTGAGTTCGGCAATCAGCCCCAGCATTTT. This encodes CASSQDQGGIEFGNQPQHF.

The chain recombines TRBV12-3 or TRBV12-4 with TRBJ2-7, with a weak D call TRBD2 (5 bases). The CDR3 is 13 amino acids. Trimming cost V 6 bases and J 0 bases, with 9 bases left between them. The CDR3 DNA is TGTGCCAGCAGCAGGAGGACCTCCTACGAGCAGTACTTC. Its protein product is CASSRRTSYEQYF.

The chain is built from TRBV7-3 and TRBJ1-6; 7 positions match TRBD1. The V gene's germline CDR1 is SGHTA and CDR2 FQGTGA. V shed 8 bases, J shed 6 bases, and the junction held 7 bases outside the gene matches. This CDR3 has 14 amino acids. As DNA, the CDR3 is TGTGCCAGCTCCAGGGGGGGAAGTAATTCACCCCTCCACTTT. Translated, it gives CASSRGGSNSPLHF. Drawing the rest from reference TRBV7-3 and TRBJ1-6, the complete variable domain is GAGVSQTPSNKVTEKGKYVELRCDPISGHTALYWYRQSLGQGPEFLIYFQGTGAADDSGLPNDRFFAVRPEGSVSTLKIQRTERGDSAVYLCASSRGGSNSPLHFGNGTRLTVT.

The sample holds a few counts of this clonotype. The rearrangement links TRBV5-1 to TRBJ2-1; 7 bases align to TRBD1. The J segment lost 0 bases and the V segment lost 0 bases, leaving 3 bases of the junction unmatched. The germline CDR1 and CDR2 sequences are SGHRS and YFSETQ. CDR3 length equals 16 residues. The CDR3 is CASSLARGSSYNEQFF. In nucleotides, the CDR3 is TGCGCCAGCAGCTTGGCCAGGGGGAGCTCCTACAATGAGCAGTTCTTC.

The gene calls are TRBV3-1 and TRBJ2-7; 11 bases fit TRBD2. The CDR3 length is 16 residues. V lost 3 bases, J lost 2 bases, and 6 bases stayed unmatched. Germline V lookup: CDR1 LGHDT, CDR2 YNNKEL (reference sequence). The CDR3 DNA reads TGTGCCAGCAGCCAGAGGACTAGCGGGTTTACCTACGAGCAGTACTTC. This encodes CASSQRTSGFTYEQYF.

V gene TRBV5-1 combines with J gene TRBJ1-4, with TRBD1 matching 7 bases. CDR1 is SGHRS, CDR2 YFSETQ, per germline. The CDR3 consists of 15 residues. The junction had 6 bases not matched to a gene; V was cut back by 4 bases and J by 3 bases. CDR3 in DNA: TGCGCCAGCAGCAACCGGGACAGCTCTAATGAAAAACTGTTTTTT. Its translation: CASSNRDSSNEKLFF.

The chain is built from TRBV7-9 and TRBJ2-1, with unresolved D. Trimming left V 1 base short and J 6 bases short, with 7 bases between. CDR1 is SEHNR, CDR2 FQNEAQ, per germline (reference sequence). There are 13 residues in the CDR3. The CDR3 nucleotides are TGTGCCAGCAGCTTAGTGCCCGGCAATGAGCAGTTCTTC. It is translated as CASSLVPGNEQFF.

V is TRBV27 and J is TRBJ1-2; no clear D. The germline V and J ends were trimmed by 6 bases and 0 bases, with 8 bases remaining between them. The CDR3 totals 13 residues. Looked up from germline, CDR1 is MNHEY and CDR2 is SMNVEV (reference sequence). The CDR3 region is CASRSSPNYGYTF. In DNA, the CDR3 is TGTGCCAGCAGGAGTTCCCCTAACTATGGCTACACCTTC.

The CDR3, as DNA: TGTGCCTTTCAGGGGTCGGCTAATGAAAAACTGTTTTTT. Protein: CAFQGSANEKLFF. This chain uses TRBV2 with TRBJ1-4, with D tentatively TRBD1 (6 bases). The CDR3 length is 13 residues. Germline lookup yields CDR1 SNHLY and CDR2 FYNNEI. Trimming left V 11 bases short and J 3 bases short, with 13 bases between.

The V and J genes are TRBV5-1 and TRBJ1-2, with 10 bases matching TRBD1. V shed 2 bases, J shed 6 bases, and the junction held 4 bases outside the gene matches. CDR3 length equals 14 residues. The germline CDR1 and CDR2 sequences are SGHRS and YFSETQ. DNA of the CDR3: TGCGCCAGCAGCTTCGGGACAGGGGAGAATGGCTACACCTTC. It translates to CASSFGTGENGYTF.

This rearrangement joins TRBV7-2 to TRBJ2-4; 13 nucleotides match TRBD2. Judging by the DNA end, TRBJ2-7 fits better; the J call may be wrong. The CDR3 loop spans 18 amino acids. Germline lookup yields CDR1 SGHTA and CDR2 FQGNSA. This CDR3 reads CASSSTKLTSGGTYEQYF. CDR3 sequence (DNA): TGTGCCAGCAGCTCCACCAAATTGACTAGCGGGGGGACCTACGAGCAGTACTTC.

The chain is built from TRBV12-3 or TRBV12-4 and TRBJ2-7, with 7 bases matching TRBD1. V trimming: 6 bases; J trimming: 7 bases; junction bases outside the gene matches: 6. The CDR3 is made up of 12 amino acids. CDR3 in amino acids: CASRKTGSEQYF. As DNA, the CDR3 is TGTGCCAGCAGGAAGACAGGGAGTGAGCAGTACTTC.

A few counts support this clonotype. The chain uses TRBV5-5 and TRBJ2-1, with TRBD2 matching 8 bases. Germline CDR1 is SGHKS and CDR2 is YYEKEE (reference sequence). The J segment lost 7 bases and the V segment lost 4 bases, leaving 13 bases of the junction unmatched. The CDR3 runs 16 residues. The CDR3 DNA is TGTGCCAGCAGCCCAGTACGGACTAGCTACTGGAATGAGCAGTTCTTC. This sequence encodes CASSPVRTSYWNEQFF.

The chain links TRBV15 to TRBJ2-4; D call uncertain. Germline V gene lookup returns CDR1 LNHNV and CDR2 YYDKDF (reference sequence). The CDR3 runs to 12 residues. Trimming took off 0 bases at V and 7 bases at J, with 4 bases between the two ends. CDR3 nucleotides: TGTGCCACCAGCAGAGATAAGAACATTCAGTACTTC. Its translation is CATSRDKNIQYF.

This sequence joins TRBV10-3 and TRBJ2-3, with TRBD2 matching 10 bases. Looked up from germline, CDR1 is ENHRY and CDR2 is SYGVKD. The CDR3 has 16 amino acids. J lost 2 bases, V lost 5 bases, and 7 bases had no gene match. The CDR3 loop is CAISFSGGPPTDTQYF. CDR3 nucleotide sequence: TGTGCCATCAGTTTTAGCGGGGGGCCACCCACAGATACGCAGTATTTT.

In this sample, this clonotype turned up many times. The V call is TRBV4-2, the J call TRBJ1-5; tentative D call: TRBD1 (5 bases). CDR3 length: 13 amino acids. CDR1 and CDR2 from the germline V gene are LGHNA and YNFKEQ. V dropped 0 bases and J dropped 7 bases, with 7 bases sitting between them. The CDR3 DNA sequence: TGTGCCAGCAGCCAAGACGGGGGACAGCCCCAGCATTTT. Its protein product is CASSQDGGQPQHF.